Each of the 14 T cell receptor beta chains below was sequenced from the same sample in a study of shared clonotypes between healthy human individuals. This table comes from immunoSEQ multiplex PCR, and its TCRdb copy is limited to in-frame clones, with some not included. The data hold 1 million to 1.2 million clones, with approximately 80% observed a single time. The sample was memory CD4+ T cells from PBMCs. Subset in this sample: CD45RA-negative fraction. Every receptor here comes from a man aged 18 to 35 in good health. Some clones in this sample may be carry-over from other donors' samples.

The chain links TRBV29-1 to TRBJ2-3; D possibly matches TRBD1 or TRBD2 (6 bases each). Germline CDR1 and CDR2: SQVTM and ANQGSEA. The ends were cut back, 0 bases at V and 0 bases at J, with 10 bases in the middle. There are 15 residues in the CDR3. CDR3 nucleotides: TGCAGCGTTGAAGAGGGGGGCCGAAGCACAGATACGCAGTATTTT. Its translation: CSVEEGGRSTDTQYF.

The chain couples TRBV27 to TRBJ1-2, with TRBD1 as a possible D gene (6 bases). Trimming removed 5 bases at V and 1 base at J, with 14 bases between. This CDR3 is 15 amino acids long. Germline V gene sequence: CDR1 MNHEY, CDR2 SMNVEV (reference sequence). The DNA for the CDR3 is TGTGCCAGCAGTGCCAACAGGGCTTATAACTATGGCTACACCTTC. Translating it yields CASSANRAYNYGYTF.

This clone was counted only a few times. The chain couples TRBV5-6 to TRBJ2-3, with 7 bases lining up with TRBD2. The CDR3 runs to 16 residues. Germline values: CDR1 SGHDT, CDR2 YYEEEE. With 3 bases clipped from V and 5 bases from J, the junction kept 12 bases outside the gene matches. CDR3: CASSSLWEGVIDTQYF. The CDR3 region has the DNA TGTGCCAGCAGCTCTTTGTGGGAGGGCGTGATAGATACGCAGTATTTT.

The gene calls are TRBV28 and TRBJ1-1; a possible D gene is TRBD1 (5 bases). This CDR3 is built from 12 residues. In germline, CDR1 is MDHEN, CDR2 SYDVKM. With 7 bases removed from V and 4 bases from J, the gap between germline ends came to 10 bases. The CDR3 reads CASIRAGTEAFF. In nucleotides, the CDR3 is TGTGCCAGCATCAGGGCGGGCACTGAAGCTTTCTTT.

Written as DNA, the CDR3 is TGTGCCAGCAGCGCGGAGGGGTCAGCGAATCAGCCCCAGCATTTT. Its translation: CASSAEGSANQPQHF. This sequence joins TRBV2 and TRBJ1-5; D perhaps matches TRBD1 (5 bases). Germline lookup yields CDR1 SNHLY and CDR2 FYNNEI. The ends were cut back, 6 bases at V and 4 bases at J, with 16 bases in the middle. This CDR3 spans 15 amino acids.

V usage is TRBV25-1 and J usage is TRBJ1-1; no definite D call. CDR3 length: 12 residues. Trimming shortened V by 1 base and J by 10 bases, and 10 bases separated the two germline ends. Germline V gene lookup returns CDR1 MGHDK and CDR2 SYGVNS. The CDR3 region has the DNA TGTGCCAGCAGTGAATTTCTGGGTACAGCTTTCTTT. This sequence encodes CASSEFLGTAFF.

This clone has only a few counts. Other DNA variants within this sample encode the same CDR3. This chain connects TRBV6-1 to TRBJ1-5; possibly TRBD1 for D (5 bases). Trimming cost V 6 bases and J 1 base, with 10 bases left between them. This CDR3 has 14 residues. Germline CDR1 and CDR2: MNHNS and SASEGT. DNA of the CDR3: TGTGCCAGCAGGGGGGGTGGGAGCAATCAGCCCCAGCATTTT. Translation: CASRGGGSNQPQHF.

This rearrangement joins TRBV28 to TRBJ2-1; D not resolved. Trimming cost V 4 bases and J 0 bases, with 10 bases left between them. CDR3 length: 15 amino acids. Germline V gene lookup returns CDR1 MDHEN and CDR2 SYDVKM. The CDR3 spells CASSSRRSSYNEQFF. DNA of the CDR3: TGTGCCAGCAGTTCGCGGCGGAGCTCCTACAATGAGCAGTTCTTC.

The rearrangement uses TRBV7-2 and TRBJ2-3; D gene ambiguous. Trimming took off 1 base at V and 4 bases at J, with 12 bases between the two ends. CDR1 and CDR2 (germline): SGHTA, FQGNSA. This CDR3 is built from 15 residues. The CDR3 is CASSLGSPRADTQYF. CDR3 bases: TGTGCCAGCAGCTTAGGAAGTCCCAGAGCAGATACGCAGTATTTT.

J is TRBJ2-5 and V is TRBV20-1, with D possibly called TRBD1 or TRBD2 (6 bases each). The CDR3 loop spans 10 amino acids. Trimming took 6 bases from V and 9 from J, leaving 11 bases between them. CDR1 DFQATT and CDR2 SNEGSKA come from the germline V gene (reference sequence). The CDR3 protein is CSASGEAQYF. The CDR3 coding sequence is TGCAGTGCCTCAGGGGAGGCCCAGTACTTC.

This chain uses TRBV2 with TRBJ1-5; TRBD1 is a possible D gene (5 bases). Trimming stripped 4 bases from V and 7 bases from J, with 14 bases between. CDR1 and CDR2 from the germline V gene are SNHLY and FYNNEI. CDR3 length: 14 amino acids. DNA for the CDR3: TGTGCCAGCAGTGTAAGGGGTAGAGGGCAGCCCCAGCATTTT. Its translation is CASSVRGRGQPQHF.

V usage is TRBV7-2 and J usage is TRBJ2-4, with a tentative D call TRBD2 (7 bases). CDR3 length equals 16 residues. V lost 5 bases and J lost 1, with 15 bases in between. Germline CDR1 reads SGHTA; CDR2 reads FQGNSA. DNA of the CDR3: TGTGCCAGCAGCCCCGGACGGGGGGCGGCCAAAAACATTCAGTACTTC. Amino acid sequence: CASSPGRGAAKNIQYF. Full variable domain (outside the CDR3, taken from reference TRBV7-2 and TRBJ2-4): GAGVSQSPSNKVTEKGKDVELRCDPISGHTALYWYRQSLGQGLEFLIYFQGNSAPDKSGLPSDRFSAERTGGSVSTLTIQRTQQEDSAVYLCASSPGRGAAKNIQYFGAGTRLSVL.

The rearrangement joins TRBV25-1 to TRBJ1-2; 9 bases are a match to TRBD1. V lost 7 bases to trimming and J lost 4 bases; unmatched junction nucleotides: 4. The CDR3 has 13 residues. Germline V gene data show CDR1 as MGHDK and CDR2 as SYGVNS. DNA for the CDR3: TGTGCCAGCACCCGGACAGGGGTCTATGGCTACACCTTC. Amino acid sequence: CASTRTGVYGYTF.

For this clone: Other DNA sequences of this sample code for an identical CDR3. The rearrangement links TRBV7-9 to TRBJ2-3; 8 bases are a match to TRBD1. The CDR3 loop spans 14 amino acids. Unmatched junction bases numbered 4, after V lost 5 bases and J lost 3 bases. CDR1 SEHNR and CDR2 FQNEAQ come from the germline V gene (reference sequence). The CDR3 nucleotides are TGTGCCAGCAGCCGAGACAGGGGAACAGATACGCAGTATTTT. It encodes CASSRDRGTDTQYF.